A selection of T cell receptor beta chains follows, all from one sample in a study of blood T cell repertoires in COVID-19. Clones were sequenced by immunoSEQ multiplex PCR, and TCRdb holds only the in-frame ones, with some missing. The sample has about 200,000 clones, less than 90% seen once. The sample comprised peripheral blood. Receptor source: a woman between 70 and 85 years old with acute or convalescent COVID-19. Both conserved end residues are trimmed from each CDR3. The order of the fields is J gene, V gene, CDR3 protein.

J: TRBJ2-7; V: TRBV9; CDR3: ASSPRLAGVNYEQY
J: TRBJ2-7; V: TRBV2; CDR3: ASTLVAETYEQY
J: TRBJ2-7; V: TRBV6-2/TRBV6-3; CDR3: ASSYVRDSFYEQY
J: TRBJ1-1; V: TRBV18; CDR3: ASSPLNTEAF
J: TRBJ1-3; V: TRBV3-1/TRBV3-2; CDR3: ASSQESGHPLSGNTIY
J: TRBJ2-7; V: TRBV4-1; CDR3: ASSQEPGQRREQY
J: TRBJ2-2; V: TRBV11-3; CDR3: ASSFLAPNTGELF
J: TRBJ2-1; V: TRBV5-1; CDR3: ASSLDSRSYNEQF
J: TRBJ1-2; V: TRBV10-3; CDR3: AIRKDRTNYGYT
J: TRBJ1-4; V: TRBV4-1; CDR3: ASSQGRGWEKLF
J: TRBJ1-1; V: TRBV5-6; CDR3: ASSQALNTEAF
J: TRBJ1-2; V: TRBV28; CDR3: ASTGQRGGYT
J: TRBJ2-5; V: TRBV14; CDR3: ASSQVSKTQY
J: TRBJ1-2; V: TRBV28; CDR3: AMGDTNYGYT
J: TRBJ1-5; V: TRBV19; CDR3: ASTRDRFVNQPQH
J: TRBJ1-4; V: TRBV19; CDR3: ASSIQGNEKLF
J: TRBJ1-1; V: TRBV19; CDR3: ASSDRATEAF
J: TRBJ1-1; V: TRBV7-2; CDR3: ASSFVRGQGGGTEAF
J: TRBJ1-2; V: TRBV29-1; CDR3: SVAEYGDYGYT
J: TRBJ2-1; V: TRBV5-1; CDR3: ASGSGYNEQF
J: TRBJ1-4; V: TRBV6-5; CDR3: ASSYSGRRDEKLF
J: TRBJ2-7; V: TRBV9; CDR3: ASSVAADGEQY
J: TRBJ1-4; V: TRBV3-1/TRBV3-2; CDR3: ASSQPSGQGYEKLF
J: TRBJ2-2; V: TRBV9; CDR3: ASSVTPARTGELF
J: TRBJ2-1; V: TRBV5-1; CDR3: ATRGGELLLGNEQF
J: TRBJ1-2; V: TRBV19; CDR3: ASSPTGGDYGYT
J: TRBJ2-2; V: TRBV9; CDR3: ASSVKWAGVELF
J: TRBJ2-7; V: TRBV5-1; CDR3: ASSPLSDSYEQY
J: TRBJ2-1; V: TRBV5-1; CDR3: ASSFGLAENNEQF
J: TRBJ2-2; V: TRBV5-1; CDR3: ASSVTTGSTGELF
J: TRBJ2-7; V: TRBV7-9; CDR3: ASSIGQESYEQY
J: TRBJ2-4; V: TRBV10-3; CDR3: AISEPDSKNIQY
J: TRBJ1-5; V: TRBV5-6; CDR3: ASSLSGGNQPQH
J: TRBJ1-1; V: TRBV6-4; CDR3: ASKAFPNTEAF
J: TRBJ2-1; V: TRBV9; CDR3: ASSLQAGGAYNEQF
J: TRBJ1-1; V: TRBV3-1/TRBV3-2; CDR3: ASSPSRGPYAF
J: TRBJ2-4; V: TRBV19; CDR3: ASSITGLAKNIQY
J: TRBJ2-3; V: TRBV28; CDR3: ASRPGGRIDTQY
J: TRBJ1-1; V: TRBV5-1; CDR3: ASSPGLLPDTEAF
J: TRBJ1-2; V: TRBV6-5; CDR3: ARPLEKVNYGYT
J: TRBJ2-3; V: TRBV9; CDR3: ASSVGPDRGQY
J: TRBJ2-5; V: TRBV5-4; CDR3: ASSFLTGGETQY
J: TRBJ2-5; V: TRBV9; CDR3: ASSVGGHPSYATQY
J: TRBJ2-5; V: TRBV4-2; CDR3: ASSQRIVMGWGQETQY
J: TRBJ2-1; V: TRBV15; CDR3: ATSSLGGYEQF
J: TRBJ1-1; V: TRBV5-1; CDR3: ASSLADRLEAF